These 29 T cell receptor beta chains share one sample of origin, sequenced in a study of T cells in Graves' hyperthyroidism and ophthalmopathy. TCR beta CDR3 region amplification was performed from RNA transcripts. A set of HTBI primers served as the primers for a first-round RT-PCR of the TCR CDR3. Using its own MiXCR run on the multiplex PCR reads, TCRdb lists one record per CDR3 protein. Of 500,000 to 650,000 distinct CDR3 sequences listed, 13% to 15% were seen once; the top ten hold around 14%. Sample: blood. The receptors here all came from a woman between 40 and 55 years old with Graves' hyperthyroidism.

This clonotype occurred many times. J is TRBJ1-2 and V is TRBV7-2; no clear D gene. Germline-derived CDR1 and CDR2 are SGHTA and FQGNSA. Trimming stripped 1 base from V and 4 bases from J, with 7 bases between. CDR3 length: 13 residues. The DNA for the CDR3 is TGTGCCAGCAGCTTAGTCCCGAGCTATGGCTACACCTTC. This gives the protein CASSLVPSYGYTF.

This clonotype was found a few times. Here the CDR3 reads CATRADSYEQYF. As DNA, the CDR3 is TGTGCCACCCGGGCAGATTCCTACGAGCAGTACTTC. The chain combines TRBV10-3 with TRBJ2-7; D call uncertain. Trimming shortened V by 10 bases and J by 1 base, and 11 bases separated the two germline ends. The CDR3 consists of 12 residues. Germline V gene sequence: CDR1 ENHRY, CDR2 SYGVKD.

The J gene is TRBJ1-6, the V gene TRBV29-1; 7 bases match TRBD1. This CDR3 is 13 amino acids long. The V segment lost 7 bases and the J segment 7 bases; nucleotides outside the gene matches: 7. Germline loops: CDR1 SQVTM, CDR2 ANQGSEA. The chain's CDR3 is CSGGDSINSPLHF. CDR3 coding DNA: TGCAGCGGGGGGGACAGCATCAATTCACCCCTCCACTTT.

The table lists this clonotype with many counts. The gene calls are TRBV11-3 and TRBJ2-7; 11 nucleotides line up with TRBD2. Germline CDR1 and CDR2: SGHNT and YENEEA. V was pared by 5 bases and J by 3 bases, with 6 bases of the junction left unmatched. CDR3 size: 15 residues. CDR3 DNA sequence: TGTGCCAGCAGCCCCAACGGACTAGCGGGCTACGAGCAGTACTTC. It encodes CASSPNGLAGYEQYF. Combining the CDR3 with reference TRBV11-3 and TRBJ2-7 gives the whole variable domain EAGVVQSPRYKIIEKKQPVAFWCNPISGHNTLYWYLQNLGQGPELLIRYENEEAVDDSQLPKDRFSAERLKGVDSTLKIQPAELGDSAVYLCASSPNGLAGYEQYFGPGTRLTVT.

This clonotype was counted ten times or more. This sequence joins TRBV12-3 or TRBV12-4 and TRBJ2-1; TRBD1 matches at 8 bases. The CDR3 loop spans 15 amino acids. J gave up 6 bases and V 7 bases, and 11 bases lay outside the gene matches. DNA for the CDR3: TGTGCCAGCAAAGCTCTCGGACAGGGACCCAATGAGCAGTTCTTC. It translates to CASKALGQGPNEQFF.

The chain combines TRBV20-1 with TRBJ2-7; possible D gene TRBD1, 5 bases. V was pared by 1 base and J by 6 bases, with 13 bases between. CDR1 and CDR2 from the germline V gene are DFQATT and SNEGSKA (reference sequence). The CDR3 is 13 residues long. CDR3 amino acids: CSARGRVGVEQYF. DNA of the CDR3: TGCAGTGCTAGAGGAAGAGTAGGGGTCGAGCAGTACTTC.

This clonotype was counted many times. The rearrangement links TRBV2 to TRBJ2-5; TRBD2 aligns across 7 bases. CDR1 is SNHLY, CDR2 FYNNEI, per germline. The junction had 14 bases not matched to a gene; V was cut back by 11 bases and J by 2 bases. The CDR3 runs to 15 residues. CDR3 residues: CAFTGLRGKQETQYF. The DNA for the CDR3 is TGTGCCTTCACGGGTTTGCGGGGGAAACAAGAGACCCAGTACTTC.

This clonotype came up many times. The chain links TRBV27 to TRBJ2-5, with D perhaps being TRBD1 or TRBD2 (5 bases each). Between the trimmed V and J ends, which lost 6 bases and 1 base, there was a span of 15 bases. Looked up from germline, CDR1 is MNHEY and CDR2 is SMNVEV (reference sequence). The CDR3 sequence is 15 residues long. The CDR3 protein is CASSPLPGTQETQYF. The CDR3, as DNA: TGTGCCAGCAGCCCCCTCCCCGGGACCCAAGAGACCCAGTACTTC.

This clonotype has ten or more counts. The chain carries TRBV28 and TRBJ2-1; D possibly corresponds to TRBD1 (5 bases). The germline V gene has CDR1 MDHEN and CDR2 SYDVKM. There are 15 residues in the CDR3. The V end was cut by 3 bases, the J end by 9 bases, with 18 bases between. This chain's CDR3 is CASSFKGKGSGEQFF. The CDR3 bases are TGTGCCAGCAGTTTTAAGGGAAAGGGGTCAGGTGAGCAGTTCTTC.

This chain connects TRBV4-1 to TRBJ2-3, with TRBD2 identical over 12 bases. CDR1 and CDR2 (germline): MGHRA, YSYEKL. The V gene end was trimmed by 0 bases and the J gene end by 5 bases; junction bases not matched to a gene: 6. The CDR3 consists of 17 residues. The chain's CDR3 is CASSQEGTSGPGDTQYF. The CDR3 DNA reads TGCGCCAGCAGCCAAGAGGGGACTAGCGGGCCGGGAGATACGCAGTATTTT.

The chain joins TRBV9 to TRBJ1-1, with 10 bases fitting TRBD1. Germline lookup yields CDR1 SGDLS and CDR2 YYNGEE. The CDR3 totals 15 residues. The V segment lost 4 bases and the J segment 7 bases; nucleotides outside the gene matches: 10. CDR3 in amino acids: CASSFSGTGESEAFF. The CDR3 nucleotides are TGTGCCAGCAGCTTCTCCGGGACAGGGGAGAGTGAAGCTTTCTTT.

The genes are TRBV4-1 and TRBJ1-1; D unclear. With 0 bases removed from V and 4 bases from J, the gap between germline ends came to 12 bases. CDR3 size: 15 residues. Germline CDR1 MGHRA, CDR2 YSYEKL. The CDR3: CASSQESGRFTEAFF. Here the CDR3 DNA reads TGCGCCAGCAGCCAAGAATCCGGGAGGTTCACTGAAGCTTTCTTT.

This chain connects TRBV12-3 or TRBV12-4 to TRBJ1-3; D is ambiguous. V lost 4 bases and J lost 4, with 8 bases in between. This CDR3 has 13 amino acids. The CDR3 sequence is CASSSNFGNTIYF. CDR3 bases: TGTGCCAGCAGTTCGAACTTCGGAAACACCATATATTTT.

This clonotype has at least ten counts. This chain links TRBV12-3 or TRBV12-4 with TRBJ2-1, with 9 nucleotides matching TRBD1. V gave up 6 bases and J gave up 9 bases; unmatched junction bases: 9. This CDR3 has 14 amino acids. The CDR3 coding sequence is TGTGCCAGCAGGAGGACAGGGGATTACGGTGAGCAGTTCTTC. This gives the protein CASRRTGDYGEQFF.

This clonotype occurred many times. The CDR3 here is CASSPWTSGIVEQYF. The CDR3 nucleotides are TGTGCCAGCAGTCCCTGGACTAGCGGGATAGTCGAGCAGTACTTC. This chain uses TRBV6-2 or TRBV6-3 with TRBJ2-7; 12 positions match TRBD2. This CDR3 region has 15 residues. V lost 5 bases and J lost 6; bases outside the gene matches: 8. The germline gives CDR1 MNHEY, CDR2 SVGEGT.

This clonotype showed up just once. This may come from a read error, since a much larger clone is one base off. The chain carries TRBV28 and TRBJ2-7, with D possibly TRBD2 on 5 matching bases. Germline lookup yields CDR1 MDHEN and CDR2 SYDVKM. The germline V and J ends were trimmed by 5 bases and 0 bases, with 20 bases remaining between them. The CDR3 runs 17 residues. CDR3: CASSPARSDKDSYEQYF. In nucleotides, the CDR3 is TGTGCCAGCAGTCCCGCCCGTAGCGACAAAGACTCCTACGAGCAGTACTTC.

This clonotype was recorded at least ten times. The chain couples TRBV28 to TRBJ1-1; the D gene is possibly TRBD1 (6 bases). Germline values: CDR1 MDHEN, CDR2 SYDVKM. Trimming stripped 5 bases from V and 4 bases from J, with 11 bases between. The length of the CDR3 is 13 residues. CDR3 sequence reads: CASSQTQGTEAFF. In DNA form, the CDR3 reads TGTGCCAGCAGTCAGACACAGGGCACTGAAGCTTTCTTT.

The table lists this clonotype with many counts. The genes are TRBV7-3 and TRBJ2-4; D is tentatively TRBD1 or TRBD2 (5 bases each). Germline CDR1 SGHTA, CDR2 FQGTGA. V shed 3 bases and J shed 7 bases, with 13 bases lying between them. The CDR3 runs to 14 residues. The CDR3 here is CASSFCRDDNIQYF. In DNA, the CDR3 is TGTGCCAGCAGCTTTTGTCGGGACGATAACATTCAGTACTTC.

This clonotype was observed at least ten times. The CDR3 nucleotides read TGCAGTGCTAAGATACCCTTCTCTGGAAACACCATATATTTT. This codes for CSAKIPFSGNTIYF. The chain uses TRBV20-1 and TRBJ1-3; D call uncertain. CDR1 DFQATT and CDR2 SNEGSKA come from the germline V gene (reference sequence). The CDR3 covers 14 residues. Trimming removed 4 bases from V and 0 bases from J, with 10 bases in between.

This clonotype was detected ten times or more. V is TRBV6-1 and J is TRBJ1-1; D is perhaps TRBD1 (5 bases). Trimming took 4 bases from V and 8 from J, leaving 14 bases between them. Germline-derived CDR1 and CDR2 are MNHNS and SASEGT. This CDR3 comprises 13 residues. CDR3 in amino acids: CASSAVWRGEAFF. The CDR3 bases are TGTGCCAGCAGTGCGGTTTGGCGGGGGGAAGCTTTCTTT.

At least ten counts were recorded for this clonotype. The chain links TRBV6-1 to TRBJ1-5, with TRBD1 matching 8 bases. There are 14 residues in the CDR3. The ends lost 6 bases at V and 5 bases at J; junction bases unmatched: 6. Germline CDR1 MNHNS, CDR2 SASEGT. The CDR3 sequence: CASRLGQGDQPQHF. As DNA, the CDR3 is TGTGCCAGCAGGCTTGGACAGGGTGATCAGCCCCAGCATTTT.

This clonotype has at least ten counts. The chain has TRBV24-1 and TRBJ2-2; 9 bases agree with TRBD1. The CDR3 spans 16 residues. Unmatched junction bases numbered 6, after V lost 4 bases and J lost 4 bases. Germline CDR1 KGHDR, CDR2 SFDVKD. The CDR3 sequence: CATSEPGTGSTGELFF. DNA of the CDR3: TGTGCCACCAGTGAGCCAGGGACAGGGAGCACCGGGGAGCTGTTTTTT.

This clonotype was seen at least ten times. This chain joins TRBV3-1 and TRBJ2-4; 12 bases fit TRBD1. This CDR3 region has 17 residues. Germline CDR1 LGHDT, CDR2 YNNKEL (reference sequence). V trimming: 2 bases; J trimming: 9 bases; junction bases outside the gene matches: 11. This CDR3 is CASSQSSGTGGASIQYF. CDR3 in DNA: TGTGCCAGCAGCCAAAGCTCCGGGACAGGGGGCGCAAGCATTCAGTACTTC.

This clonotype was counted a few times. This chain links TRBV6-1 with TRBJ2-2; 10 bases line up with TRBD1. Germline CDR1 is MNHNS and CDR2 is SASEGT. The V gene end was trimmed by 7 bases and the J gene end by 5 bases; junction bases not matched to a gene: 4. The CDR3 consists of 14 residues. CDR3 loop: CASNPGQGTGELFF. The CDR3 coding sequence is TGTGCCAGCAATCCGGGACAGGGGACCGGGGAGCTGTTTTTT.

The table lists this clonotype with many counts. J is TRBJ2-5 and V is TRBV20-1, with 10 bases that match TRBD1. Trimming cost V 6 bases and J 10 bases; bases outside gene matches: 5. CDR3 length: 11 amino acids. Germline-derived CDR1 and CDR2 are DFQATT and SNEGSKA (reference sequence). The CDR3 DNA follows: TGCAGTGCCTGGACAGGGGGTGGCCAGTACTTC. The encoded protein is CSAWTGGGQYF.

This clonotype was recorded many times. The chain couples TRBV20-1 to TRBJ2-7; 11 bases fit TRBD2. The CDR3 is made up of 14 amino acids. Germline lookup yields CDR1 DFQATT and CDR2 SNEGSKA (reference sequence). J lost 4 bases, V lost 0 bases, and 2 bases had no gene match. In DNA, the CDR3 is TGCAGTGCTAGAGAAGGGACTAGCGGTTACGAGCAGTACTTC. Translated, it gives CSAREGTSGYEQYF.

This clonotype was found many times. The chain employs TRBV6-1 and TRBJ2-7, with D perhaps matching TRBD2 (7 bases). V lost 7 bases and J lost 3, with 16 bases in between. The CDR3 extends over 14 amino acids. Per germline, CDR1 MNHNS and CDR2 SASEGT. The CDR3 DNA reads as TGTGCCAGCAAGGAGGGAGGGGGATTCTACGAGCAGTACTTC. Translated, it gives CASKEGGGFYEQYF.

Written as DNA, the CDR3 is TGTGCCAGCAGTTTATTGTCTCAGGGACACATCTCTGGGGCCAACGTCCTGACTTTC. It encodes CASSLLSQGHISGANVLTF. The V and J genes are TRBV28 and TRBJ2-6; D perhaps matches TRBD1 (6 bases). The germline V and J ends were trimmed by 1 base and 0 bases, with 16 bases remaining between them. CDR1 and CDR2 (germline): MDHEN, SYDVKM. The CDR3 spans 19 residues.

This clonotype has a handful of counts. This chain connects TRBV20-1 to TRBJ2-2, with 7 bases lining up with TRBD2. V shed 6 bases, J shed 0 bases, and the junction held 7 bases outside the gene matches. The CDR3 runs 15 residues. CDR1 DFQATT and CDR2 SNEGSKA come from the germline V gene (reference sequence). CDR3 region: CSAPAGTTNTGELFF. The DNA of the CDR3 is TGCAGTGCCCCGGCCGGGACTACGAACACCGGGGAGCTGTTTTTT.